The present TCR beta chain was sequenced within a study of T cell repertoires in cytomegalovirus infection. Regarding the study as a whole: HLA-C-restricted, CMV-specific TCR beta clonotypes were dominant ex vivo. Summed frequency of shared TCR beta families picked out CMV carriers who also had the relevant HLA.

Concerning this clonotype itself: Its matching antigen is unknown.

Germline CDR1 and CDR2: SQVTM and ANQGSEA. The length of the CDR3 is 13 residues. V lost 3 bases and J lost 5, with 13 bases in between. In TCRdb, the reads were re-called with MiXCR into one record per CDR3 protein. The profile shows hundreds of thousands of distinct CDR3 sequences, approximately 25% of them singletons. The chain joins TRBV29-1 to TRBJ2-5, with D maybe TRBD2 (6 bases). This receptor was obtained from a human donor in good health (CMV status not recorded). Some clones in this sample may be carry-over from other donors' samples. The sequenced sample consisted of CD8+ T cells from PBMCs. CDR3 loop: CSVDREETETQYF. In DNA, the CDR3 is TGCAGCGTTGACAGGGAGGAGACGGAGACCCAGTACTTC.